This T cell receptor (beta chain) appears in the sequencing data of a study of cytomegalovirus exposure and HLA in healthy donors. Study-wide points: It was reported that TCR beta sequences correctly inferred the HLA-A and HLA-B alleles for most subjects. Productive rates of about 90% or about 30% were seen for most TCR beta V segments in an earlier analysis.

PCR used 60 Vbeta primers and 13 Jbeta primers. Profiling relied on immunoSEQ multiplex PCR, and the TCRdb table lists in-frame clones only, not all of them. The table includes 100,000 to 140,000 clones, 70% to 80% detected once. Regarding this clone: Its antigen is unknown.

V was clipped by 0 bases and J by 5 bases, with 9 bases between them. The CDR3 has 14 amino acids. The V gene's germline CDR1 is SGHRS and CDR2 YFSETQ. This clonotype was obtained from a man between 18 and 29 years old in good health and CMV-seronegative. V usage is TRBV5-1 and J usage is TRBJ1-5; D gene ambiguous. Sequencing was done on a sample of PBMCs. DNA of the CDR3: TGCGCCAGCAGCTTGGGTAGTCGCGATCAGCCCCAGCATTTT. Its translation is CASSLGSRDQPQHF.